Each of the 8 T cell receptor beta chains below was sequenced from the same sample in a study of T cell responses to AZD1222 COVID-19 vaccine. Assay used: immunoSEQ multiplex PCR; TCRdb lists only in-frame clones, some missing. Here the sample spans approximately 100,000 clones, 90% being singletons. This material consisted of peripheral blood, taken 28 days after the second AZD1222 dose. The receptors shown here come from an adult who received the AZD1222 COVID-19 vaccine.

V is TRBV27 and J is TRBJ2-1; D is uncertain. This CDR3 region has 14 residues. Germline V lookup: CDR1 MNHEY, CDR2 SMNVEV (reference sequence). The germline V and J ends were trimmed by 4 bases and 0 bases, with 7 bases remaining between them. The CDR3 here is CASSSTTSYNEQFF. CDR3 DNA sequence: TGTGCCAGCAGTTCCACAACCTCCTACAATGAGCAGTTCTTC.

The genes are TRBV7-2 and TRBJ2-6; unclear D gene. Germline values: CDR1 SGHTA, CDR2 FQGNSA. CDR3 length: 16 residues. V was clipped by 1 base and J by 2 bases, with 9 bases between them. In nucleotides, the CDR3 is TGTGCCAGCAGCTTAGGTGGGGTTGCTGGGGCCAACGTCCTGACTTTC. Amino acid sequence: CASSLGGVAGANVLTF.

The chain links TRBV6-1 to TRBJ1-3, with 9 bases lining up with TRBD1. The V gene end was trimmed by 2 bases and the J gene end by 0 bases; junction bases not matched to a gene: 8. Per the germline V gene, CDR1 is MNHNS and CDR2 is SASEGT. This CDR3 is 18 amino acids long. CDR3 in DNA: TGTGCCAGCAGTGAATGGGGACAGGGTCATTTCTCTGGAAACACCATATATTTT. It encodes CASSEWGQGHFSGNTIYF.

The rearrangement joins TRBV28 to TRBJ1-1; TRBD1 is a possible D gene (5 bases). The CDR3 consists of 12 residues. V shed 8 bases and J shed 10 bases, with 17 bases lying between them. Germline assignment: CDR1 MDHEN and CDR2 SYDVKM. DNA of the CDR3: TGTGCCAGCTGTCGGGGGTCTCTACCAGCTTTCTTT. Protein sequence: CASCRGSLPAFF.

The chain recombines TRBV10-3 with TRBJ1-2; possibly TRBD1 for D (6 bases). The CDR3 has 13 residues. In germline, CDR1 is ENHRY, CDR2 SYGVKD. Trimming left V 7 bases short and J 3 bases short, with 12 bases between. The CDR3 bases are TGTGCCATCACCCGGGGGCAGGACTATGGCTACACCTTC. Its protein is CAITRGQDYGYTF.

CDR3 DNA: TGTGCCAGTAGTATACCGGGACTCCTCCAAGAGACCCAGTACTTC. As protein: CASSIPGLLQETQYF. The rearrangement joins TRBV19 to TRBJ2-5; possible D gene TRBD2, 6 bases. This CDR3 has 15 amino acids. The V end was cut by 2 bases, the J end by 1 base, with 11 bases between. Germline V gene lookup returns CDR1 LNHDA and CDR2 SQIVND (reference sequence).

The chain combines TRBV10-3 with TRBJ1-3, with unresolved D. The CDR3 has 13 amino acids. From germline, CDR1 is ENHRY and CDR2 SYGVKD. V was shortened by 3 bases and J by 3 bases, with 6 bases between the two germline ends. The CDR3 DNA reads TGTGCCATCAGTGAAGGGTATGGAAACACCATATATTTT. Amino acid sequence: CAISEGYGNTIYF.

The gene calls are TRBV29-1 and TRBJ2-1; 10 nucleotides agree with TRBD1. This CDR3 spans 16 amino acids. The germline V gene encodes CDR1 SQVTM and CDR2 ANQGSEA. The junction had 8 bases not matched to a gene; V was cut back by 6 bases and J by 0 bases. In DNA form, the CDR3 reads TGCAGCGTAGAATGGACAGGGGGAATCTCCTACAATGAGCAGTTCTTC. Its protein product is CSVEWTGGISYNEQFF.